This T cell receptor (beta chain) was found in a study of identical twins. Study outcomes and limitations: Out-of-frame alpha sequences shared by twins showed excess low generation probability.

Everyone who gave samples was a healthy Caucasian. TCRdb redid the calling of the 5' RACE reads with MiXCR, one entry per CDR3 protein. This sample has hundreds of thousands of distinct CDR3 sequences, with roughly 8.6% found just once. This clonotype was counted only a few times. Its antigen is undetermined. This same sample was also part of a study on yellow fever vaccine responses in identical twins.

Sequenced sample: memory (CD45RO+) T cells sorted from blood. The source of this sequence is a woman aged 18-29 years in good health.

The CDR3 DNA reads TGTGCCAGCAGCCCCAGGGCTAGCGGGAGCAATGAGCAGTTCTTC. Protein: CASSPRASGSNEQFF. The chain couples TRBV14 to TRBJ2-1; 10 nucleotides line up with TRBD2. From germline, CDR1 is SGHDN and CDR2 FVKESK. The CDR3 extends over 15 amino acids. Trimming at V came to 4 bases and at J to 6 bases, leaving 6 bases not matched to a gene. Looking up the rest from reference TRBV14 and TRBJ2-1 gives the full variable domain: EAGVTQFPSHSVIEKGQTVTLRCDPISGHDNLYWYRRVMGKEIKFLLHFVKESKQDESGMPNNRFLAERTGGTYSTLKVQPAELEDSGVYFCASSPRASGSNEQFFGPGTRLTVL.